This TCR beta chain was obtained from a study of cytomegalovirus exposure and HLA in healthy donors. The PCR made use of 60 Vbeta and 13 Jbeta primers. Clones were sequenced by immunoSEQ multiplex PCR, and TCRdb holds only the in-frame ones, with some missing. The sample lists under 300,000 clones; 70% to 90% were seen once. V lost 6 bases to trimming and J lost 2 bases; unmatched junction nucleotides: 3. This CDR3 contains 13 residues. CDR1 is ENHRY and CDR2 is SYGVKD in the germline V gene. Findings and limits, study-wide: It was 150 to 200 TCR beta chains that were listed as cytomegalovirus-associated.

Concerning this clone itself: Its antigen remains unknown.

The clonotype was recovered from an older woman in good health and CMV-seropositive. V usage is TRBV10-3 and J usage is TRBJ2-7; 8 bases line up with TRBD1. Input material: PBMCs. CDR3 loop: CAISQTGAYEQYF. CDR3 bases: TGTGCCATCAGCCAGACAGGGGCCTACGAGCAGTACTTC.